Each of the 23 T cell receptor beta chains below was sequenced from the same sample in a study of T cells expressing NK-cell markers. TCRdb reprocessed the 5' RACE reads, with one entry per CDR3 protein and no DNA. The sample includes about 370,000 distinct CDR3 sequences. Sequenced: blood T cells: a sorted CD56 or NKG2C T cell subset, CD4+ or CD8+ T cells, or bulk PBMC T cells (not recorded which). These receptors came from a woman aged 45-59 years in good health.

The J gene is TRBJ2-1, the V gene TRBV4-1; lacking DNA, the TRBD2 call made by TCRdb goes unchecked. This CDR3 is built from 15 residues. Germline V CDR1 and CDR2: MGHRA, YSYEKL. CDR3 sequence reads: CASSQEWLVRNEQFF.

CDR3: CASFNGQRFGYTF. The chain uses TRBV6-5 and TRBJ1-2; absent DNA, TCRdb's TRBD1 call cannot be checked. The CDR3 contains 13 residues. Germline loops: CDR1 MNHEY, CDR2 SVGAGI.

This rearrangement joins TRBV6-2 or TRBV6-3 to TRBJ2-4; TCRdb's assignment of TRBD2 cannot be checked, as there is no DNA. Germline loops: CDR1 MNHEY, CDR2 SVGEGT. The CDR3 has 14 residues. The CDR3 region is CASSYSLAGNIQYF.

The chain links TRBV27 to TRBJ2-1. Germline CDR1 MNHEY, CDR2 SMNVEV (reference sequence). CDR3 length: 13 residues. The CDR3 protein is CASNGRTPNEQFF.

The chain links TRBV5-1 to TRBJ2-5. The CDR3 contains 15 residues. Germline V gene lookup returns CDR1 SGHRS and CDR2 YFSETQ. This CDR3 is CASSLDVASLETQYF.

The chain carries TRBV10-1 and TRBJ2-2; the TCRdb D gene call, TRBD1, has no DNA to confirm it. Germline CDR1 is WNHNN and CDR2 is SYGVQD (reference sequence). The CDR3 contains 14 residues. The chain's CDR3 is CASARDKNTGELFF.

The rearrangement links TRBV29-1 to TRBJ1-2; absent DNA, TCRdb's TRBD1 call cannot be checked. Germline V gene data show CDR1 as SQVTM and CDR2 as ANQGSEA. The CDR3 length is 17 residues. The CDR3 spells CSVEPLPGQGARTGYTF.

The J gene is TRBJ2-1, the V gene TRBV6-6; TCRdb's D call, TRBD2, is unchecked because there is no DNA. The CDR3 extends over 15 amino acids. CDR1 is MNHNY and CDR2 is SVGAGI in the germline V gene (reference sequence). CDR3: CASSRTSASYNEQFF.

The CDR3 loop is CASNVQLAGGGSEQFF. The gene calls are TRBV28 and TRBJ2-1; the D call of TRBD2 rests on TCRdb alone, since no DNA is present to check it. The CDR3 covers 16 residues. The germline V gene encodes CDR1 MDHEN and CDR2 SYDVKM.

This chain joins TRBV10-3 and TRBJ2-3. From germline, CDR1 is ENHRY and CDR2 SYGVKD. The CDR3 sequence is 14 residues long. This CDR3 reads CAISGMGSTDTQYF.

This rearrangement joins TRBV5-1 to TRBJ2-2; TCRdb names TRBD1, which stays unverified in the absence of DNA. There are 15 residues in the CDR3. Germline CDR1 and CDR2: SGHRS and YFSETQ. CDR3 region: CASSSLQGYTGELFF.

The J gene is TRBJ1-1, the V gene TRBV2. Germline CDR1 SNHLY, CDR2 FYNNEI. The CDR3 contains 16 residues. This chain's CDR3 is CASSEPGGPVNTEAFF. Based on the CDR3 plus reference TRBV2 and TRBJ1-1, the full variable domain is EPEVTQTPSHQVTQMGQEVILRCVPISNHLYFYWYRQILGQKVEFLVSFYNNEISEKSEIFDDQFSVERPDGSNFTLKIRSTKLEDSAMYFCASSEPGGPVNTEAFFGQGTRLTVV.

The chain uses TRBV5-1 and TRBJ2-1; TCRdb calls TRBD2, which cannot be checked without DNA. This CDR3 has 15 amino acids. Germline assignment: CDR1 SGHRS and CDR2 YFSETQ. CDR3 sequence: CASSLISVAYNEQFF.

The V and J genes are TRBV6-4 and TRBJ2-1; without DNA, the TCRdb call of TRBD2 cannot be checked. Looked up from germline, CDR1 is MRHNA and CDR2 is SNTAGT. The CDR3 extends over 15 amino acids. The CDR3 protein is CASSDGTSSYNEQFF.

V usage is TRBV20-1 and J usage is TRBJ2-1; the D call from TCRdb, TRBD2, cannot be confirmed without DNA. Germline V gene sequence: CDR1 DFQATT, CDR2 SNEGSKA (reference sequence). The CDR3 loop spans 17 amino acids. CDR3 residues: CSAEDAEQGLAGNEQFF.

The chain has TRBV12-3 or TRBV12-4 and TRBJ1-2. The CDR3 is 11 residues long. The CDR3 here is CASRAVGGYTF.

V and J are TRBV5-6 and TRBJ2-7; no DNA is available, so the TRBD2 call from TCRdb remains unchecked. The CDR3 extends over 16 amino acids. The V gene's germline CDR1 is SGHDT and CDR2 YYEEEE. The chain's CDR3 is CASSFTGTSASYEQYF. The full variable domain, its missing parts supplied by reference TRBV5-6 and TRBJ2-7, is DAGVTQSPTHLIKTRGQQVTLRCSPKSGHDTVSWYQQALGQGPQFIFQYYEEEERQRGNFPDRFSGHQFPNYSSELNVNALLLGDSALYLCASSFTGTSASYEQYFGPGTRLTVT.

V is TRBV6-5 and J is TRBJ2-3; the D gene TCRdb calls, TRBD2, cannot be checked with no DNA. This CDR3 spans 14 amino acids. Germline-derived CDR1 and CDR2 are MNHEY and SVGAGI. CDR3 protein: CASRVAGLADTQYF.

The V gene is TRBV5-1, the J gene TRBJ2-1; the D gene TCRdb calls, TRBD2, cannot be checked with no DNA. Germline V gives CDR1 SGHRS, CDR2 YFSETQ. The CDR3 spans 16 residues. Here the CDR3 reads CASSPRGSGNYNEQFF.

The rearrangement joins TRBV12-3 or TRBV12-4 to TRBJ2-1. The CDR3 is 11 residues long. CDR3 protein: CASSLLVEQFF.

The chain couples TRBV14 to TRBJ2-3; TCRdb outputs TRBD1, but without DNA this stays unchecked. The CDR3 length is 15 residues. Per germline, CDR1 SGHDN and CDR2 FVKESK. CDR3 protein: CASSGLQGTVLTQYF.

The chain is built from TRBV11-2 and TRBJ2-5; TCRdb gives TRBD1 as the D gene, but with no DNA this cannot be confirmed. Looked up from germline, CDR1 is SGHAT and CDR2 is FQNNGV. The CDR3 runs 12 residues. The CDR3 loop is CASSPGAETQYF.

This chain connects TRBV24-1 to TRBJ2-1; absent DNA, TCRdb's TRBD1 call cannot be checked. The CDR3 covers 14 residues. CDR1 and CDR2 from the germline V gene are KGHDR and SFDVKD. CDR3 region: CATSDPRGAGEQFF.